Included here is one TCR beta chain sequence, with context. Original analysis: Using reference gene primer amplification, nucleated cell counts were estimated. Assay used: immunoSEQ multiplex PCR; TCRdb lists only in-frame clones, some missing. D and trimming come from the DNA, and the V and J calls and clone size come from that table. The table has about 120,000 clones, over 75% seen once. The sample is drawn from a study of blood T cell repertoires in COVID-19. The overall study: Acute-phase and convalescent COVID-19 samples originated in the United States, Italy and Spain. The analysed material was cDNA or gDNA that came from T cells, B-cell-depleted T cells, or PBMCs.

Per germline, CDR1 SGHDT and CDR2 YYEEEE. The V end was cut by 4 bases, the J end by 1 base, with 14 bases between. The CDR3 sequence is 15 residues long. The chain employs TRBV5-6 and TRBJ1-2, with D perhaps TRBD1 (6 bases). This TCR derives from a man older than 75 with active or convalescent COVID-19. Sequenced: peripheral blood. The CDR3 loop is CASSHRTANNYGYTF. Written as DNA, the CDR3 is TGTGCCAGCAGCCATCGGACAGCTAATAACTATGGCTACACCTTC.